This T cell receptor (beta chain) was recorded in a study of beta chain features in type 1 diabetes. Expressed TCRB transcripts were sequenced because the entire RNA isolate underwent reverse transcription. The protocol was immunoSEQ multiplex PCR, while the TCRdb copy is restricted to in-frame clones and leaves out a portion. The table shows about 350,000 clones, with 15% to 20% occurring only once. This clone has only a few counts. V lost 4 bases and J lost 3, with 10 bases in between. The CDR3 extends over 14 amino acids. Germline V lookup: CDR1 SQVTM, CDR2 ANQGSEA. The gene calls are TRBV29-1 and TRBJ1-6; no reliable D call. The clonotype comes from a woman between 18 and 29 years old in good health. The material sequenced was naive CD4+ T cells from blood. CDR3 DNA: TGCAGCGTTGGAACGGGGAACTATAATTCACCCCTCCACTTT. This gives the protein CSVGTGNYNSPLHF.